Below, one TCR beta chain is given with its context. The target antigen is unknown. At one of its ends the junction is not consistent with the germline gene, which may arise from a read error. The source of the sample is a study of cytomegalovirus exposure and HLA in healthy donors. About the research overall: Later, an analysis reported that the 130 or so validation repertoires had used the same platform as the 666 first-cohort repertoires.

The protocol was immunoSEQ multiplex PCR, while the TCRdb copy is restricted to in-frame clones and leaves out a portion. This table has about 250,000 clones, roughly 90% appearing once. The CDR3 loop spans 12 amino acids. CDR1 is LGHNA and CDR2 is YNFKEQ in the germline V gene. Study-wide results and limits: The authors listed approximately 150 TCR beta chains as cytomegalovirus-associated.

This TCR came from a man younger than 35 in good health and CMV-seropositive. Sequencing was performed on PBMCs. V and J are TRBV4-2 and TRBJ1-4; the D is unclear. The CDR3 DNA reads TGTGCCAGCAGCCATGAAGGAGAAAAAGTGTTTTTT. Translated, it gives CASSHEGEKVFF.